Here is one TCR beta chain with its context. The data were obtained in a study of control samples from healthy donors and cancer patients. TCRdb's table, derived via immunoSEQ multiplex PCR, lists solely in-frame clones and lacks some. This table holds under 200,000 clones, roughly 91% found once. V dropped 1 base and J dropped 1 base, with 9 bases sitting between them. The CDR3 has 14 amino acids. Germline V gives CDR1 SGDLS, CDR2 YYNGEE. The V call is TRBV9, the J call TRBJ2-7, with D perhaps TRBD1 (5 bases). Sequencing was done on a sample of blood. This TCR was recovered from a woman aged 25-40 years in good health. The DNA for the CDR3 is TGTGCCAGCAGCGTATCCCCAGGGTCCTACGAGCAGTACTTC. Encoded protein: CASSVSPGSYEQYF.